The present TCR beta chain was sequenced within a study of cytomegalovirus exposure and HLA in healthy donors. Whole-study context: A preliminary data release comprised about 85 million unique TCRs obtained from HLA-typed donors. Study observations and caveats: The authors enumerated over 150 TCR beta chains as linked to cytomegalovirus. A previous analysis found most TCR beta V segments productive roughly 87% or roughly 30% of the time.

The CDR3 extends over 18 amino acids. V lost 3 bases, J lost 9 bases, and 16 bases stayed unmatched. Germline assignment: CDR1 SGHVS and CDR2 FQNEAQ. A single count supports this clone. Its antigen is not known. Primers included in the PCR were 60 Vbeta and 13 Jbeta primers. TCRdb keeps only in-frame clones here, not all; method: immunoSEQ multiplex PCR. The repertoire has under 150,000 clones, roughly 82% of them found once; the top ten carry roughly 1.2%. The chain uses TRBV7-8 and TRBJ2-1; 11 positions match TRBD2. This TCR was recovered from a boy aged 10-17 years in good health and CMV-seronegative. Sequenced material: PBMCs. The CDR3 DNA reads as TGTGCCAGCAGCTTTGAAATGGCTAGCGGGAGGTCCCCCGGTGAGCAGTTCTTC. It encodes CASSFEMASGRSPGEQFF.